The clone carrying this T cell receptor (beta chain) was seen repeatedly, ten times or more. Its target is not known. These data are taken from a study of T cell repertoires in cytomegalovirus infection. Looking at the study overall: Matching HLA type, along with CMV infection, was indicated by public TCR beta signatures. Study results and limitations: HLA-C-restricted CMV-specific TCR beta clonotypes were dominant in the ex vivo response.

TCRdb reanalysed the reads using MiXCR and keeps one entry per CDR3 protein. The sample lists 750,000 to 900,000 distinct CDR3 sequences, roughly 28% occurring once. Trimming cost V 5 bases and J 7 bases; bases outside gene matches: 16. The CDR3 totals 17 residues. Per the germline V gene, CDR1 is SGHTA and CDR2 is FQGTGA. The material sequenced was cultured CD8+ T cells from PBMCs, taken from culture after CMV antigen stimulation. The J gene is TRBJ1-2, the V gene TRBV7-3; TRBD1 matches at 10 bases. The source of this sequence is a human donor in good health (CMV status not recorded). Some clones in this sample may be carry-over from other donors' samples. The CDR3 sequence is CASSAPGQGPQEIGYTF. DNA of the CDR3: TGTGCCAGCAGCGCTCCGGGACAGGGGCCCCAGGAGATTGGCTACACCTTC.